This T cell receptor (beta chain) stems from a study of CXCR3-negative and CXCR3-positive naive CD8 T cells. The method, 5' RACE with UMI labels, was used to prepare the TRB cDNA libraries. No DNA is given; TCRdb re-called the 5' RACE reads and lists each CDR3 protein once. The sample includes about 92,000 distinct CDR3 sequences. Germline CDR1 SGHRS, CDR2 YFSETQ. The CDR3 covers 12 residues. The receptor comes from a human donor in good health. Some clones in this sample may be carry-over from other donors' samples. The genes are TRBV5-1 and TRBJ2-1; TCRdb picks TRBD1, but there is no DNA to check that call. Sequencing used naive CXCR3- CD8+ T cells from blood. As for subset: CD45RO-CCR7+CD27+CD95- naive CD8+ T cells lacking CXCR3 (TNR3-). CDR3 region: CASSPPGVKQFF.